These 18 T cell receptor beta chains were all obtained from the same sample, sequenced in a study of cytomegalovirus exposure and HLA in healthy donors. PCR involved 60 Vbeta and 13 Jbeta primers. The data were produced by immunoSEQ multiplex PCR, yet TCRdb's version contains in-frame clones alone and is incomplete. The sample totals about 50,000 clones; its top ten clones hold over 9%. The sequencing sample was made of PBMCs. The receptor set was obtained from an older woman in good health and CMV-seropositive.

This chain connects TRBV6-1 to TRBJ1-2; D remains ambiguous. The germline V gene encodes CDR1 MNHNS and CDR2 SASEGT. This CDR3 contains 14 residues. V was shortened by 8 bases and J by 4 bases, with 17 bases between the two germline ends. In DNA form, the CDR3 reads TGTGCCAGCCGGTTGGCCTTGTTAGCCTATGGCTACACCTTC. It translates to CASRLALLAYGYTF.

Notes on this clone: The junction and the germline gene differ at one end; a read error may be behind it. The V call is TRBV15, the J call TRBJ1-6; possibly TRBD1 for D (5 bases). Germline lookup yields CDR1 LNHNV and CDR2 YYDKDF (reference sequence). The CDR3 covers 13 residues. The CDR3 loop is CATRGGGGSHLHF. CDR3 nucleotide sequence: TGTGCCACCAGGGGCGGGGGAGGTTCACACCTCCACTTT.

The chain employs TRBV4-2 and TRBJ1-4; D is possibly TRBD1 (6 bases). This CDR3 spans 14 amino acids. V was cut by 4 bases and J by 8 bases, with 14 bases left in between. Germline CDR1 LGHNA, CDR2 YNFKEQ. Written as DNA, the CDR3 is TGTGCCAGCAGCCTTCAGGGGAGTGACGAAAAACTGTTTTTT. As protein: CASSLQGSDEKLFF.

The chain uses TRBV27 and TRBJ2-7, with D possibly being TRBD1 (5 bases). Germline assignment: CDR1 MNHEY and CDR2 SMNVEV (reference sequence). The V and J ends lost 2 bases and 4 bases respectively, with 9 bases between them. This CDR3 is built from 13 residues. The CDR3 nucleotides are TGTGCCAGCAGTTTAGGGGCTTGGTACGAGCAGTACTTC. As protein: CASSLGAWYEQYF.

This rearrangement joins TRBV5-4 to TRBJ1-6, with TRBD1 as a possible D gene (6 bases). The CDR3 has 14 residues. Germline V CDR1 and CDR2: SGHNT, YYREEE (reference sequence). V was shortened by 0 bases and J by 9 bases, with 10 bases between the two germline ends. CDR3 DNA sequence: TGTGCCAGCAGCTTGGACAGGGTCGTTTCACCCCTCCACTTT. Amino acids: CASSLDRVVSPLHF.

This sequence joins TRBV6-5 and TRBJ1-1; 7 bases are shared with TRBD1. Germline CDR1 and CDR2: MNHEY and SVGAGI. Trimming cost V 6 bases and J 0 bases; bases outside gene matches: 4. This CDR3 has 14 residues. DNA for the CDR3: TGTGCCAGCAGGAAGACAGGGCTGAACACTGAAGCTTTCTTT. It translates to CASRKTGLNTEAFF.

This chain connects TRBV6-1 to TRBJ1-2, with 8 bases matching TRBD1. With V trimmed by 7 bases and J by 5 bases, 12 bases remained unmatched. The germline CDR1 and CDR2 sequences are MNHNS and SASEGT. The CDR3 sequence is 15 residues long. The CDR3, as DNA: TGTGCCAGCACCTCATGGGGGACAGGTTTATATGGCTACACCTTC. This encodes CASTSWGTGLYGYTF.

This chain links TRBV9 with TRBJ1-1, with D possibly TRBD1 on 5 matching bases. The CDR3 spans 15 residues. Deletions cut 0 bases from V and 4 bases from J, with 13 bases between. CDR1 SGDLS and CDR2 YYNGEE come from the germline V gene. The CDR3 region is CASSVGAGGSTEAFF. DNA of the CDR3: TGTGCCAGCAGCGTAGGAGCGGGGGGATCCACTGAAGCTTTCTTT. Using reference TRBV9 and TRBJ1-1 for the parts outside the CDR3, the full variable domain is DSGVTQTPKHLITATGQRVTLRCSPRSGDLSVYWYQQSLDQGLQFLIQYYNGEERAKGNILERFSAQQFPDLHSELNLSSLELGDSALYFCASSVGAGGSTEAFFGQGTRLTVV.

V gene TRBV9 combines with J gene TRBJ2-7; D is ambiguous. CDR3 length: 14 residues. V was shortened by 5 bases and J by 0 bases, with 12 bases between the two germline ends. In germline, CDR1 is SGDLS, CDR2 YYNGEE. The CDR3 is CASSEAPPSYEQYF. CDR3 nucleotides: TGTGCCAGCAGTGAGGCCCCACCCTCCTACGAGCAGTACTTC.

The V gene is TRBV19, the J gene TRBJ1-2; D might be TRBD1 (6 bases). Germline CDR1 and CDR2: LNHDA and SQIVND (reference sequence). V was cut by 6 bases and J by 7 bases, with 18 bases left in between. The CDR3 sequence is 14 residues long. For the CDR3, the DNA is TGTGCCAGTAGCCCAGAGCCAGGGGCTGCTGGCTACACCTTC. The encoded protein is CASSPEPGAAGYTF.

The chain couples TRBV9 to TRBJ2-3; 9 nucleotides align to TRBD2. V lost 7 bases to trimming and J lost 3 bases; unmatched junction nucleotides: 3. Germline-derived CDR1 and CDR2 are SGDLS and YYNGEE. The CDR3 spans 13 residues. CDR3 nucleotides: TGTGCCAGCGACGCGGGGGGGACAGATACGCAGTATTTT. It codes for CASDAGGTDTQYF.

V and J are TRBV7-8 and TRBJ2-7; 7 bases are a match to TRBD1. Germline assignment: CDR1 SGHVS and CDR2 FQNEAQ. The CDR3 length is 14 residues. J gave up 3 bases and V 0 bases, and 2 bases lay outside the gene matches. The CDR3 nucleotides read TGTGCCAGCAGCTTAGCGGGGACAGTCTACGAGCAGTACTTC. It is translated as CASSLAGTVYEQYF.

This chain links TRBV4-3 with TRBJ2-3, with TRBD1 as a possible D gene (6 bases). The V end was cut by 0 bases, the J end by 5 bases, with 9 bases between. The CDR3 has 14 residues. Germline V gene data show CDR1 as LGHNA and CDR2 as YSLEER. CDR3 DNA: TGCGCCAGCAGCCAAGACACAGGGAGAGATACGCAGTATTTT. Translated, it gives CASSQDTGRDTQYF.

The CDR3 DNA follows: TGTGCCAGCAGTGAAGATATCGGGGCCTATAATTCACCCCTCCACTTT. Translated: CASSEDIGAYNSPLHF. This chain connects TRBV2 to TRBJ1-6; D gene uncertain. V was trimmed by 1 base and J by 2 bases, leaving 9 bases between them. This CDR3 has 16 residues. Germline CDR1 reads SNHLY; CDR2 reads FYNNEI.

This chain joins TRBV25-1 and TRBJ2-7, with TRBD1 identical over 9 bases. CDR1 is MGHDK and CDR2 is SYGVNS in the germline V gene. Germline trimming cut 4 bases from V and 3 bases from J; bases unmatched to any gene: 4. CDR3 size: 14 residues. The CDR3 sequence: CASSVDRGIYEQYF. The CDR3 DNA sequence: TGTGCCAGCAGTGTAGACAGGGGGATCTACGAGCAGTACTTC.

J is TRBJ2-7 and V is TRBV7-8; D ambiguous. From germline, CDR1 is SGHVS and CDR2 FQNEAQ. V was clipped by 4 bases and J by 0 bases, with 13 bases between them. The CDR3 covers 15 residues. The CDR3 sequence is CASSSLQASSYEQYF. Written as DNA, the CDR3 is TGTGCCAGCAGCTCCCTGCAGGCCAGCTCCTACGAGCAGTACTTC.

Note on this clone: An end of the junction does not agree with germline; a read error may underlie this. The chain uses TRBV9 and TRBJ2-1; D remains unclear. This CDR3 is built from 14 residues. CDR1 and CDR2 (germline): SGDLS, YYNGEE. CDR3 in DNA: TGTGCCAGCAGCCTAGGAGCCTCCGACAATGAGCAGTTCTTC. It is translated as CASSLGASDNEQFF.

By frequency, this clone registers medium-sized. The chain links TRBV28 to TRBJ1-6; 8 bases agree with TRBD1. The V gene end was trimmed by 6 bases and the J gene end by 10 bases; junction bases not matched to a gene: 8. Germline V gives CDR1 MDHEN, CDR2 SYDVKM. This CDR3 is 14 amino acids long. The CDR3 DNA reads TGTGCCAGCAGGGCCGGACAGGGCGGGTCACCCCTCCACTTT. It encodes CASRAGQGGSPLHF.